The rows below give T cell receptor beta chains drawn from one sample of a study of T cell responses to AZD1222 COVID-19 vaccine. Using immunoSEQ multiplex PCR, the repertoire was profiled, and TCRdb retains in-frame clones only, with some absent. The table lists some 73,000 clones, 80% to 90% of them singletons, with about a tenth in the top ten. This material consisted of peripheral blood, taken 28 days after the second AZD1222 dose. These receptor sequences come from an adult who received the AZD1222 COVID-19 vaccine. Both conserved end residues are part of each CDR3. The D gene is left open where the match is weak. Clone size appears in some rows only: once, few, many, or a class for an expanded clone.

J | D | V | size | CDR3 | DNA
TRBJ1-5 | NA | TRBV6-4 | NA | CASSEGLNQPQHF | TGTGCCAGCAGTGAGGGCCTCAATCAGCCCCAGCATTTT
TRBJ1-2 | NA | TRBV3-1/TRBV3-2 | NA | CASRRGGSGPQYGYTF | TGTGCCAGCAGGAGGGGAGGGTCCGGACCACAATATGGCTACACCTTC
TRBJ2-6 | NA | TRBV5-4 | NA | CASSLESFPSGANVLTF | TGTGCCAGCAGCTTGGAGTCTTTTCCCTCTGGGGCCAACGTCCTGACTTTC
TRBJ2-3 | TRBD2 | TRBV2 | NA | CASSPLTSGGPTDTQYF | TGTGCCAGCAGTCCCCTCACTAGCGGGGGCCCCACAGATACGCAGTATTTT
TRBJ2-1 | TRBD1 | TRBV19 | NA | CASSKGDRGSEQFF | TGTGCCAGTAGTAAGGGGGACAGGGGGAGTGAGCAGTTCTTC
TRBJ2-5 | NA | TRBV7-2 | NA | CASSVGLSGETQYF | TGTGCCAGCAGCGTAGGACTTTCAGGGGAGACCCAGTACTTC
TRBJ2-1 | NA | TRBV24-1 | NA | CATSDPRVPYNEQFF | TGTGCCACCAGTGATCCCAGGGTCCCCTACAATGAGCAGTTCTTC
TRBJ2-2 | NA | TRBV2 | once | CASSEENTGELFF | TGTGCCAGCAGTGAAGAGAACACCGGGGAGCTGTTTTTT
TRBJ2-2 | TRBD2 | TRBV11-2 | NA | CASSASGRATGELFF | TGTGCCAGCAGCGCGAGCGGGAGGGCCACCGGGGAGCTGTTTTTT
TRBJ2-7 | NA | TRBV7-9 | NA | CASSPLGRGSYEQYF | TGTGCCAGCAGCCCTCTGGGCAGGGGCTCCTACGAGCAGTACTTC
TRBJ1-6 | NA | TRBV10-3 | few | CAISESASSYNSPLHF | TGTGCCATCAGTGAGTCTGCGAGCTCCTATAATTCACCCCTCCACTTT
TRBJ1-1 | NA | TRBV28 | NA | CASSPLGNTEAFF | TGTGCCAGCAGTCCTTTAGGGAACACTGAAGCTTTCTTT
TRBJ2-7 | NA | TRBV29-1 | once | CSVEDGRESYEQYF | TGCAGCGTGGAAGACGGGCGAGAATCCTACGAGCAGTACTTC
TRBJ2-7 | NA | TRBV6-2/TRBV6-3 | NA | CASSSGSYEQYF | TGTGCCAGCAGCTCCGGGAGCTACGAGCAGTACTTC
TRBJ2-1 | TRBD2 | TRBV19 | once | CASSTLAYYNEQFF | TGTGCCAGTAGCACACTAGCGTACTACAATGAGCAGTTCTTC
TRBJ1-3 | NA | TRBV28 | NA | CASSWGGVDGNTIYF | TGTGCCAGCAGTTGGGGAGGTGTGGATGGAAACACCATATATTTT
TRBJ2-3 | TRBD2 | TRBV5-4 | NA | CASSSLTSSGRGTDTQYF | TGTGCCAGCAGCTCCCTAACGTCTAGCGGGCGAGGGACAGATACGCAGTATTTT
TRBJ1-3 | NA | TRBV15 | NA | CATSRGGRISSGNTIYF | TGTGCCACCAGCCGGGGGGGCCGGATTAGCTCTGGAAACACCATATATTTT
TRBJ2-7 | NA | TRBV5-1 | NA | CASSDFGEQYF | TGCGCCAGCAGCGATTTTGGGGAGCAGTACTTC
TRBJ1-3 | NA | TRBV30 | NA | CAWKGGAGNTIYF | TGTGCCTGGAAGGGAGGGGCGGGAAACACCATATATTTT
TRBJ2-1 | TRBD2 | TRBV5-1 | NA | CASSLEASGSRVNEQFF | TGCGCCAGCAGCTTGGAGGCTAGCGGGAGCAGGGTCAATGAGCAGTTCTTC
TRBJ2-1 | NA | TRBV11-1 | once | CASIPRSSSYNEQFF | TGTGCCAGCATCCCTCGCAGTAGCTCCTACAATGAGCAGTTCTTC
TRBJ1-4 | NA | TRBV30 | NA | CAWSVRGRRNEKLFF | TGTGCCTGGAGTGTACGGGGCAGGAGAAATGAAAAACTGTTTTTT
TRBJ1-5 | NA | TRBV28 | NA | CASSLGGGGNQPQHF | TGTGCCAGCAGTTTAGGGGGAGGGGGCAATCAGCCCCAGCATTTT
TRBJ2-1 | TRBD2 | TRBV10-3 | NA | CAISEGAGLGPYNEQFF | TGTGCCATCAGTGAGGGGGCGGGACTAGGCCCCTACAATGAGCAGTTCTTC
TRBJ1-1 | NA | TRBV2 | NA | CATRPTRTEAFF | TGTGCCACCAGACCGACCAGAACTGAAGCTTTCTTT
TRBJ1-4 | NA | TRBV9 | once | CASSVEAGLNNEKLFF | TGTGCCAGCAGCGTAGAGGCGGGGTTGAATAATGAAAAACTGTTTTTT
TRBJ2-3 | TRBD1 | TRBV11-2 | NA | CASSLTRGRTDTQYF | TGTGCCAGCAGCTTAACCAGGGGGCGCACAGATACGCAGTATTTT
TRBJ1-2 | NA | TRBV7-3 | NA | CASSPGAGAGGYTF | TGTGCCAGCAGCCCCGGCGCGGGGGCGGGGGGCTACACCTTC
TRBJ1-1 | TRBD1 | TRBV12-3/TRBV12-4 | once | CASRGTAYTEAFF | TGTGCCAGCAGGGGGACAGCTTACACTGAAGCTTTCTTT
TRBJ1-5 | NA | TRBV4-1 | NA | CASSQGWGGNQPQHF | TGCGCCAGCAGCCAAGGGTGGGGAGGCAATCAGCCCCAGCATTTT
TRBJ2-3 | TRBD1 | TRBV10-3 | NA | CAISEGRGQGSDTQYF | TGTGCCATCAGTGAGGGAAGGGGACAGGGTTCAGATACGCAGTATTTT
TRBJ1-4 | NA | TRBV21-1 | NA | CASSDPRDRGALGEKLFF | TGTGCCAGCAGCGACCCCAGGGACAGGGGGGCCCTTGGGGAAAAACTGTTTTTT
TRBJ1-2 | NA | TRBV12-5 | NA | CASGLVAPSNYGYTF | TGTGCTAGTGGTTTGGTAGCACCTTCTAACTATGGCTACACCTTC
TRBJ1-1 | NA | TRBV11-3 | NA | CASSLDRWTLNTEAFF | TGTGCCAGCAGCTTAGATCGCTGGACATTGAACACTGAAGCTTTCTTT
TRBJ1-1 | NA | TRBV6-2/TRBV6-3 | NA | CASSTGTGAFF | TGTGCCAGCAGTACAGGTACGGGAGCTTTCTTT
TRBJ2-1 | NA | TRBV11-1 | NA | CASSWGGGSYNEQFF | TGTGCCAGCAGCTGGGGTGGTGGCTCCTACAATGAGCAGTTCTTC
TRBJ1-4 | NA | TRBV7-9 | NA | CASSLSIRGANNEKLFF | TGTGCCAGCAGCTTAAGTATCCGGGGGGCGAATAATGAAAAACTGTTTTTT
TRBJ1-2 | NA | TRBV5-1 | NA | CASSPLVGGNYGYTF | TGCGCCAGCAGCCCGCTCGTCGGGGGGAACTATGGCTACACCTTC
TRBJ2-5 | NA | TRBV12-5 | NA | CASGSWGAEETQYF | TGTGCTAGTGGTTCATGGGGGGCGGAGGAGACCCAGTACTTC
TRBJ1-6 | NA | TRBV14 | NA | CASSQGGLGSPLHF | TGTGCCAGCAGCCAGGGGGGTTTGGGGTCACCCCTCCACTTT
TRBJ2-2 | NA | TRBV6-2/TRBV6-3 | few | CASSYGRHQNTGELFF | TGTGCCAGCAGTTACGGGCGGCATCAGAACACCGGGGAGCTGTTTTTT
TRBJ1-2 | NA | TRBV2 | NA | CASRPPGDGYTF | TGTGCCAGCAGGCCCCCGGGGGATGGCTACACCTTC
TRBJ1-3 | NA | TRBV6-5 | NA | CASQTGRGNTIYF | TGTGCCAGCCAAACAGGGCGCGGAAACACCATATATTTT
TRBJ1-3 | NA | TRBV6-5 | NA | CASRGFSGNTIYF | TGTGCCAGCCGGGGTTTCTCTGGAAACACCATATATTTT
TRBJ1-5 | NA | TRBV9 | NA | CASSDSGFGQPQHF | TGTGCCAGCAGCGATTCAGGGTTCGGTCAGCCCCAGCATTTT
TRBJ1-2 | TRBD1 | TRBV9 | NA | CASSVADRVDGYTF | TGTGCCAGCAGCGTAGCTGACAGGGTGGATGGCTACACCTTC
TRBJ2-7 | TRBD1 | TRBV7-8 | NA | CASSLAGTAYEQYF | TGTGCCAGCAGCTTAGCCGGGACAGCCTACGAGCAGTACTTC
TRBJ1-2 | NA | TRBV7-2 | NA | CASSLEFRGTNYGYTF | TGTGCCAGCAGCTTAGAATTCCGGGGTACTAACTATGGCTACACCTTC
TRBJ1-6 | TRBD1 | TRBV11-2 | few | CASSLTGESYNSPLHF | TGTGCCAGCAGCTTGACAGGGGAATCCTATAATTCACCCCTCCACTTT
TRBJ1-4 | TRBD1 | TRBV7-6 | NA | CASSDRGLGEKLFF | TGTGCCAGCAGCGACAGGGGGCTAGGTGAAAAACTGTTTTTT
TRBJ1-4 | TRBD1 | TRBV7-2 | NA | CASSFRDRVNEKLFF | TGTGCCAGCAGCTTCCGGGACAGGGTTAATGAAAAACTGTTTTTT
TRBJ2-2 | TRBD1 | TRBV24-1 | once | CATSEGWGTDNTGELFF | TGTGCCACCAGTGAAGGTTGGGGGACAGATAACACCGGGGAGCTGTTTTTT
TRBJ2-6 | NA | TRBV19 | NA | CASTSLGTGSVGANVLTF | TGTGCCAGTACCTCTCTGGGGACGGGGTCTGTAGGGGCCAACGTCCTGACTTTC
TRBJ2-5 | NA | TRBV7-2 | NA | CASSPGPYEETQYF | TGTGCCAGCAGCCCGGGACCATATGAAGAGACCCAGTACTTC
TRBJ2-5 | NA | TRBV12-3/TRBV12-4 | NA | CASSLQETQYF | TGTGCCAGCAGTTTACAAGAGACCCAGTACTTC
TRBJ1-1 | NA | TRBV5-1 | NA | CASSSSTNLMNTEAFF | TGCGCCAGCAGCTCGAGCACAAATTTAATGAACACTGAAGCTTTCTTT